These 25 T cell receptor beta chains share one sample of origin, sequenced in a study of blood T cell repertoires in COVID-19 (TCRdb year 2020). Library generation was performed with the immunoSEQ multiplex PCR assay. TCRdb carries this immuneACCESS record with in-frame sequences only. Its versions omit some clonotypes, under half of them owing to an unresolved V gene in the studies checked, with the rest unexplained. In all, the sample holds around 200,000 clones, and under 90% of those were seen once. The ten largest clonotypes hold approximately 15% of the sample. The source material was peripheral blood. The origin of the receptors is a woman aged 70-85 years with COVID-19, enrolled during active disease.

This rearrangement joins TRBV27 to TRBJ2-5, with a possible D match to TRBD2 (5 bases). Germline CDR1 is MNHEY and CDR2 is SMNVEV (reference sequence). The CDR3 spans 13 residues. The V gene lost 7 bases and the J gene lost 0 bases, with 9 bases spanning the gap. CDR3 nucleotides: TGTGCCAGCAAAGACGGGAACCAAGAGACCCAGTACTTC. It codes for CASKDGNQETQYF.

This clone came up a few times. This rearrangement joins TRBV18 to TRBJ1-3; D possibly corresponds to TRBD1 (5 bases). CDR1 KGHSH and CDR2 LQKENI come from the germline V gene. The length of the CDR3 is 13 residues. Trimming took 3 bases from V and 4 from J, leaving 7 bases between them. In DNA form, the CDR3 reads TGTGCCAGCTCACCGACAGAAGGAAACACCATATATTTT. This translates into CASSPTEGNTIYF.

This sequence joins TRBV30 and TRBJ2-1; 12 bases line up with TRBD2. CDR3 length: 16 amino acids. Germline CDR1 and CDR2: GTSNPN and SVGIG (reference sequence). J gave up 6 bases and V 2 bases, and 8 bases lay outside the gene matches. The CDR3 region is CAWSLPTSGRTNEQFF. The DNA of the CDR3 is TGTGCCTGGAGTCTTCCGACTAGCGGGAGAACCAATGAGCAGTTCTTC.

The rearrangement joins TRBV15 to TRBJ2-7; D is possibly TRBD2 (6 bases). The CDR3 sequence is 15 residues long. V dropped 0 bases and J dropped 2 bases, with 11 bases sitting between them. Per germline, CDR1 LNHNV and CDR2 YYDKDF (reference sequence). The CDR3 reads CATSRDRGRPYEQYF. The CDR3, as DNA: TGTGCCACCAGCAGAGATCGGGGGAGACCCTACGAGCAGTACTTC.

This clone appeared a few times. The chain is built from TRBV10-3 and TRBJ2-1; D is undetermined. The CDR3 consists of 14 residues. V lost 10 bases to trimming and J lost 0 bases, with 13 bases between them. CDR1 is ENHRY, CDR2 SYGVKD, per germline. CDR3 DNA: TGTGCCACATTAGTTGAGTCCTCCTACAATGAGCAGTTCTTC. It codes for CATLVESSYNEQFF.

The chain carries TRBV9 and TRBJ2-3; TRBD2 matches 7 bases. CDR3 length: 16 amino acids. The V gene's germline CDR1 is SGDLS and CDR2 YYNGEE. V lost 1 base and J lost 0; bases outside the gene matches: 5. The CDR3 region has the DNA TGTGCCAGCAGCGTAATAGGCGGGGGTAGCACAGATACGCAGTATTTT. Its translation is CASSVIGGGSTDTQYF. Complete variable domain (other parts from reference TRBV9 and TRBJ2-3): DSGVTQTPKHLITATGQRVTLRCSPRSGDLSVYWYQQSLDQGLQFLIQYYNGEERAKGNILERFSAQQFPDLHSELNLSSLELGDSALYFCASSVIGGGSTDTQYFGPGTRLTVL.

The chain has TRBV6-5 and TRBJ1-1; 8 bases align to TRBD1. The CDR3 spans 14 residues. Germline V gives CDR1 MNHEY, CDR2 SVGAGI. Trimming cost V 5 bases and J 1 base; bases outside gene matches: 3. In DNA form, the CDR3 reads TGTGCCAGCAGTCCTCAGGGGGCGAACACTGAAGCTTTCTTT. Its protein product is CASSPQGANTEAFF.

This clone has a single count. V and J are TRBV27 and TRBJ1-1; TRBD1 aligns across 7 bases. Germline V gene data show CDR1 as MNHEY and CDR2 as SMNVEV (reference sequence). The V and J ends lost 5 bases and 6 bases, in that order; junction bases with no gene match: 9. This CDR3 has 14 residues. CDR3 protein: CASSPLTGLAEAFF. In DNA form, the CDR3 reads TGTGCCAGCAGTCCCCTGACAGGGCTCGCTGAAGCTTTCTTT.

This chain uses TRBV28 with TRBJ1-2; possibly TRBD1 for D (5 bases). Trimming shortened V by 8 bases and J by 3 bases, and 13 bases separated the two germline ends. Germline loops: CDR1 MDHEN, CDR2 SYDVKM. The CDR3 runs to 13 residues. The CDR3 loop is CASYPTAYYGYTF. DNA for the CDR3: TGTGCCAGCTATCCGACAGCTTACTATGGCTACACCTTC.

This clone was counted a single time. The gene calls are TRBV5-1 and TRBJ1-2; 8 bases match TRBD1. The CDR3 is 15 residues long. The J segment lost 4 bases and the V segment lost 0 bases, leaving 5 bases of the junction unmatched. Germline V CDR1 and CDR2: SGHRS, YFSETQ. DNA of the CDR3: TGCGCCAGCAGCTTGGAAGGACAGGGCCCCTATGGCTACACCTTC. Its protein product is CASSLEGQGPYGYTF.

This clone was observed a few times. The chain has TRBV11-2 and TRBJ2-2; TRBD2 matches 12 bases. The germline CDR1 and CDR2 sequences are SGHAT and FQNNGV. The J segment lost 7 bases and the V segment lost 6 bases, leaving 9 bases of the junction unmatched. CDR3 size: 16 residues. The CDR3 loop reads CASRPTSGSGGGELFF. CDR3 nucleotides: TGTGCCAGCAGACCGACTAGCGGGAGTGGTGGCGGGGAGCTGTTTTTT.

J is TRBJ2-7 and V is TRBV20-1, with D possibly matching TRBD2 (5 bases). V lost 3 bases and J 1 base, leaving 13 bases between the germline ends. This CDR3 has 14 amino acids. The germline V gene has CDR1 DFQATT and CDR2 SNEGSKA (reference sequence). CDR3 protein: CSASPSGASYEQYV. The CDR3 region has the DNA TGCAGTGCTAGTCCCAGCGGTGCGTCCTACGAGCAGTACGTC.

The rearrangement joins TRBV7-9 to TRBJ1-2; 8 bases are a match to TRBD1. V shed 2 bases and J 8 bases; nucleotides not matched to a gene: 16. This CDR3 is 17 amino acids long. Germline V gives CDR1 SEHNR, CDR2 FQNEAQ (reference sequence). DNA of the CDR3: TGTGCCAGCAGCTTAACGACCGGGGACAGGATCGCACGGGGCTACACCTTC. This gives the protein CASSLTTGDRIARGYTF.

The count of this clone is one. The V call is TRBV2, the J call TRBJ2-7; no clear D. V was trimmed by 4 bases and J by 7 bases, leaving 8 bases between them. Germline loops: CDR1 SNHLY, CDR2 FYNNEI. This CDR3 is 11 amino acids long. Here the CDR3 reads CASSVAGEQYF. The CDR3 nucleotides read TGTGCCAGCAGTGTCGCAGGAGAGCAGTACTTC. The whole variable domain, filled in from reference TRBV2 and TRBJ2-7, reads EPEVTQTPSHQVTQMGQEVILRCVPISNHLYFYWYRQILGQKVEFLVSFYNNEISEKSEIFDDQFSVERPDGSNFTLKIRSTKLEDSAMYFCASSVAGEQYFGPGTRLTVT.

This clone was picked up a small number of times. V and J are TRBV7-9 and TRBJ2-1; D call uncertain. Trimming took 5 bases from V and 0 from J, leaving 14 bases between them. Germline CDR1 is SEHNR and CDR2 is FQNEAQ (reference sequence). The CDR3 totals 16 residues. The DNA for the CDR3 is TGTGCCAGCAGCACCCACAGATATATCTCCTACAATGAGCAGTTCTTC. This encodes CASSTHRYISYNEQFF.

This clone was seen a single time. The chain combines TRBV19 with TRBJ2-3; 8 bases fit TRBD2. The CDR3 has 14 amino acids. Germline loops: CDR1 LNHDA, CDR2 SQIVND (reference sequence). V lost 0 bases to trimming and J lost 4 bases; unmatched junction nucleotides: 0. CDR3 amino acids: CASSIEGLADTQYF. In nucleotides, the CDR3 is TGTGCCAGTAGTATAGAGGGACTAGCAGATACGCAGTATTTT.

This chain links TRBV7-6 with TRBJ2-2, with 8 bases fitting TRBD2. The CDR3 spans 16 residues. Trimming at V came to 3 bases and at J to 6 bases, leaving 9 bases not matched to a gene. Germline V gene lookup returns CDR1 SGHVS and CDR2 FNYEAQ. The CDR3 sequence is CASSLVRTSLSGELFF. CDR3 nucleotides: TGTGCCAGCAGCTTGGTGCGGACTAGCTTGTCCGGGGAGCTGTTTTTT.

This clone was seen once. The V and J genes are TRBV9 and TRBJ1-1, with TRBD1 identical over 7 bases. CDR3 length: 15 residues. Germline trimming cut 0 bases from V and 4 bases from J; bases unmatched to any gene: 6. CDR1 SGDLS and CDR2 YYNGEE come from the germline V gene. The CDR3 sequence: CASSVAGSGGTEAFF. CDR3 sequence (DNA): TGTGCCAGCAGCGTAGCGGGGTCAGGGGGCACTGAAGCTTTCTTT.

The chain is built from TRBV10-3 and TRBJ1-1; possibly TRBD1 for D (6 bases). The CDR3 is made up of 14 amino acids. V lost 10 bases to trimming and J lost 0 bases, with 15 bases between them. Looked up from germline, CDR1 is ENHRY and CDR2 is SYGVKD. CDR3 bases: TGTGCCACCGGAGACAGGTCAATGAACACTGAAGCTTTCTTT. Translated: CATGDRSMNTEAFF.

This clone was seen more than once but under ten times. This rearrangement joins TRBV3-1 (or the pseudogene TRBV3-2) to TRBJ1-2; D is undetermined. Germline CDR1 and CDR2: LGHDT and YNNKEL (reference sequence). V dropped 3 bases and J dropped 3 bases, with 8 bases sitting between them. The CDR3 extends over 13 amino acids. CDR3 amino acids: CASSHSPDYGYTF. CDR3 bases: TGTGCCAGCAGCCATTCTCCGGACTATGGCTACACCTTC.

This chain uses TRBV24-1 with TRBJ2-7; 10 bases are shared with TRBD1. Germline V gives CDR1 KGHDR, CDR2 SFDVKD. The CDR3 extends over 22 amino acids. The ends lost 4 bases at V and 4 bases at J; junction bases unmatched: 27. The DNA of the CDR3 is TGTGCCACCAGTGAACCCCCCCCCAGGGACAGGGGTCCAACCGGGACTAATTACGAGCAGTACTTC. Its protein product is CATSEPPPRDRGPTGTNYEQYF.

Written as DNA, the CDR3 is TGTGCCAGCAGCTTTGGGACAGGGGGAGAGGACACCTTC. This translates into CASSFGTGGEDTF. The V call is TRBV11-2, the J call TRBJ1-2; TRBD1 matches at 11 bases. This CDR3 is 13 amino acids long. V dropped 3 bases and J dropped 12; count of bases not matched to a gene: 6. Germline V gives CDR1 SGHAT, CDR2 FQNNGV.

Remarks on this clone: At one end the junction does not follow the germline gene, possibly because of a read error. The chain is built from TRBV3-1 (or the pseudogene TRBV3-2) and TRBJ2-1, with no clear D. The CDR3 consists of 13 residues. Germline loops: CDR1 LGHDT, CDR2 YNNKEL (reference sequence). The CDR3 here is CASSQDLYSEQFF. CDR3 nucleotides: TGTGCCAGCAGCCAAGATTTGTACAGTGAGCAGTTCTTC.

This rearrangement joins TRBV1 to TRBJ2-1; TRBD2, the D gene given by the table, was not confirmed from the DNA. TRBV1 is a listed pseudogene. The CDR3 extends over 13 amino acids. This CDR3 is CTSSHGVGDEQFF. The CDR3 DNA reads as TGCACCAGCAGCCATGGAGTCGGCGATGAGCAGTTCTTC.

The CDR3: CASSKGRGTGETQYF. For the CDR3, the DNA is TGTGCCAGCAGCAAGGGGAGGGGAACGGGAGAGACCCAGTACTTC. The chain uses TRBV7-3 and TRBJ2-5, with TRBD2 matching 7 bases. CDR1 SGHTA and CDR2 FQGTGA come from the germline V gene. V gave up 5 bases and J gave up 4 bases; unmatched junction bases: 10. CDR3 size: 15 residues.